This TCR beta chain comes out of a study of T cell repertoires in cytomegalovirus infection. Study-wide background: Public TCR beta signatures were indicative of both CMV infection and a matching HLA type.

MiXCR, run by TCRdb on the reads, gives a single entry per CDR3 protein. The table records some 390,000 distinct CDR3 sequences, about a sixth of them present only once. Germline CDR1 and CDR2: SGHNT and YENEEA. The CDR3 loop spans 13 amino acids. The V end lost 1 base, the J end lost 4 bases, and 5 bases lay between the germline ends. In this sample, this clonotype turned up a few times. The chain recombines TRBV11-3 with TRBJ2-1; D is unresolved. The TCR sequence derives from a human donor in good health (CMV status not recorded). Some clones in this sample may be carry-over from other donors' samples. Sample: PBMCs. The CDR3 nucleotides read TGTGCCAGCAGCTTAGCCGAATACAATGAGCAGTTCTTC. Its translation is CASSLAEYNEQFF.